This T cell receptor beta chain stems from a study of blood T cell repertoires in COVID-19. About the research overall: Specimens from acute and convalescent COVID-19 originated in the United States, Italy and Spain. T cells, B-cell-depleted T cells, or PBMCs supplied cDNA or gDNA.

This table comes from immunoSEQ multiplex PCR, and its TCRdb copy is limited to in-frame clones, with some not included. The data show some 270,000 clones, with 75% to 90% seen just once and less than 5% held by the top ten. Per the germline V gene, CDR1 is LGHDT and CDR2 is YNNKEL (reference sequence). The CDR3 has 15 residues. V was clipped by 0 bases and J by 6 bases, with 12 bases between them. This rearrangement joins TRBV3-1 (or the pseudogene TRBV3-2) to TRBJ1-5; D remains unclear. The source of this sequence is a woman aged 40 to 50 who had recovered from COVID-19. The sample taken for sequencing was peripheral blood. The CDR3 DNA reads as TGTGCCAGCAGCCAAGAAGCAGGAGCGGGTCAGCCCCAGCATTTT. This gives the protein CASSQEAGAGQPQHF.